These 7 T cell receptor beta chains share one sample of origin, sequenced in a study of blood T cell repertoires in COVID-19. Some clones are missing from TCRdb's copy, which holds only in-frame ones; the method was immunoSEQ multiplex PCR. Of about 26,000 clones in the sample, 65% to 90% are singletons; the top ten hold approximately 23%. The sequenced sample was peripheral blood. The receptors shown here come from a human donor in a cohort sampled during active COVID-19.

The chain uses TRBV3-1 (or the pseudogene TRBV3-2) and TRBJ1-2, with D perhaps TRBD1 (6 bases). The CDR3 consists of 18 residues. Germline lookup yields CDR1 LGHDT and CDR2 YNNKEL (reference sequence). Trimming took 1 base from V and 1 from J, leaving 19 bases between them. The CDR3 DNA reads TGTGCCAGCAGCCAAGTCGGAGTAGAGGGGGGGCATAACTATGGCTACACCTTC. Encoded protein: CASSQVGVEGGHNYGYTF.

The rearrangement links TRBV19 to TRBJ2-7; D perhaps matches TRBD1 (5 bases). With 10 bases removed from V and 0 bases from J, the gap between germline ends came to 16 bases. Germline V gives CDR1 LNHDA, CDR2 SQIVND (reference sequence). This CDR3 contains 14 residues. The CDR3 nucleotides read TGTGCCACCGGACGGCCAGGGTACTCCTACGAGCAGTACTTC. Translated, it gives CATGRPGYSYEQYF.

Here the CDR3 DNA reads TGCGCCAGCAGTCAATCGGGTCCGGACAGGACTGGAAACACCATATATTTT. It specifies CASSQSGPDRTGNTIYF. The V gene is TRBV23-1, the J gene TRBJ1-3, with TRBD1 matching over 7 bases. TRBV23-1 is marked as an open reading frame, function uncertain. V lost 0 bases and J lost 2; bases outside the gene matches: 7. The CDR3 has 17 residues.

This clone was seen just once. The rearrangement joins TRBV24-1 to TRBJ1-2; 7 positions agree with TRBD1. CDR1 and CDR2 from the germline V gene are KGHDR and SFDVKD. V dropped 4 bases and J dropped 6; count of bases not matched to a gene: 10. The CDR3 extends over 15 amino acids. The CDR3 sequence: CATSDPGTALNGYTF. The CDR3 DNA is TGTGCCACCAGTGACCCCGGGACAGCCCTCAATGGCTACACCTTC.

The J gene is TRBJ2-7, the V gene TRBV10-3, with D possibly being TRBD1 (5 bases). The CDR3 spans 11 residues. Germline V lookup: CDR1 ENHRY, CDR2 SYGVKD. The V and J ends lost 6 bases and 5 bases respectively, with 8 bases between them. The CDR3, as DNA: TGTGCCATCAGGGGGCAAAACGAGCAGTACTTC. It codes for CAIRGQNEQYF.

In the case of this clone: Without the conserved terminal phenylalanine or tryptophan, this CDR3 likely stems from a read error. The DNA is omitted, as the CDR3 cannot be located on it reliably, and the CDR3 follows TCRdb's listing. The chain recombines TRBV3-1 (or the pseudogene TRBV3-2) with TRBJ2-7; the table's D call, TRBD1, was not checked against the DNA. Including both end residues, the CDR3 is 14 amino acids long. Germline CDR1 reads LGHDT; CDR2 reads YNNKEL (reference sequence). CDR3 in amino acids: CASSLRTGGGEGPY.

The chain has TRBV14 and TRBJ2-5, with D possibly TRBD1 on 6 matching bases. Germline values: CDR1 SGHDN, CDR2 FVKESK. The V gene lost 6 bases and the J gene lost 2 bases, with 16 bases spanning the gap. The CDR3 is 15 residues long. CDR3 nucleotides: TGTGCCAGCAGTTGGCTGGGGGCCCAACAAGAGACCCAGTACTTC. It translates to CASSWLGAQQETQYF.